Here is one TCR beta chain with its context. The antigen is undetermined. Libraries were prepared by immunoSEQ multiplex PCR; TCRdb keeps only in-frame clonotypes and omits some of them. There are about 43,000 clones in the sample; approximately 90% occur only once, and over 5% lies in the top ten. The sample is drawn from a study of cytomegalovirus exposure and HLA in healthy donors. Findings of the study overall: In a later analysis, first-cohort TCR clusters were found to tend to co-occur in the approximately 120 validation repertoires. Rare TCR sequences dominated, though some public TCRs recurred in many donors.

The roughly 120-subject validation cohort, separate from the approximately 630-subject first cohort, included the donors. The specimen sequenced was PBMCs. This clonotype originated in a man younger than 30 in good health and CMV-seronegative.

CDR3 in DNA: TGCGCCAGCAGCTTGTCAGGGGACGATACGCAGTATTTT. This encodes CASSLSGDDTQYF. The chain is built from TRBV5-1 and TRBJ2-3; D is possibly TRBD1 (6 bases). The V end lost 1 base, the J end lost 6 bases, and 9 bases lay between the germline ends. CDR3 length equals 13 residues. Germline values: CDR1 SGHRS, CDR2 YFSETQ.